This TCR beta chain was identified during a study of cytotoxic CD8 clonotypes in ibrutinib-treated CLL. CDR1 and CDR2 (germline): KGHSH, LQKENI. The CDR3 extends over 15 amino acids. With 3 bases removed from V and 4 bases from J, the gap between germline ends came to 15 bases. About 2 micrograms of genomic DNA, which was extracted from cryopreserved PBMCs, served as the material used for the TCR beta libraries. Produced via immunoSEQ multiplex PCR; TCRdb's table is partial and in-frame only. This sample carries 6,000 to 8,500 clones, 70% to 85% of them seen once, and the ten largest clones take 3.8%. This clone has just one count.

V and J are TRBV18 and TRBJ1-1, with D possibly being TRBD1 (6 bases). The material sequenced was PBMCs, taken before ibrutinib treatment. The sequence derives from a human donor with chronic lymphocytic leukemia. Here the CDR3 DNA reads TGTGCCAGCTCACCGACCACCACAGGGAGCACTGAAGCTTTCTTT. This sequence encodes CASSPTTTGSTEAFF.